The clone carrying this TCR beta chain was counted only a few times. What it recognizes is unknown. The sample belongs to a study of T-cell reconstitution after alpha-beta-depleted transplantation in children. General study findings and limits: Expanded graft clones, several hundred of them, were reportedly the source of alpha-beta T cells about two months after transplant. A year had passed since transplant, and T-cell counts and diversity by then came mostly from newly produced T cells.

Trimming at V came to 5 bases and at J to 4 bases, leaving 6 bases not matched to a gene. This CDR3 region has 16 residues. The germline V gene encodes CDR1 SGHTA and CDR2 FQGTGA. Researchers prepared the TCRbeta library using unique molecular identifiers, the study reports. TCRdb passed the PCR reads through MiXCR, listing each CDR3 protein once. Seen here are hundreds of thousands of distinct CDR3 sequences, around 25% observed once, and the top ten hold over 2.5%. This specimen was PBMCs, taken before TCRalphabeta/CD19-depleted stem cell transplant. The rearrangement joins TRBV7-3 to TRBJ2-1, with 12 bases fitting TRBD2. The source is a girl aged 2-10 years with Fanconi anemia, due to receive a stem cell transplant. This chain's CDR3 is CASSATSGGLYNEQFF. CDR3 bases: TGTGCCAGCAGCGCGACTAGCGGGGGCCTGTACAATGAGCAGTTCTTC.